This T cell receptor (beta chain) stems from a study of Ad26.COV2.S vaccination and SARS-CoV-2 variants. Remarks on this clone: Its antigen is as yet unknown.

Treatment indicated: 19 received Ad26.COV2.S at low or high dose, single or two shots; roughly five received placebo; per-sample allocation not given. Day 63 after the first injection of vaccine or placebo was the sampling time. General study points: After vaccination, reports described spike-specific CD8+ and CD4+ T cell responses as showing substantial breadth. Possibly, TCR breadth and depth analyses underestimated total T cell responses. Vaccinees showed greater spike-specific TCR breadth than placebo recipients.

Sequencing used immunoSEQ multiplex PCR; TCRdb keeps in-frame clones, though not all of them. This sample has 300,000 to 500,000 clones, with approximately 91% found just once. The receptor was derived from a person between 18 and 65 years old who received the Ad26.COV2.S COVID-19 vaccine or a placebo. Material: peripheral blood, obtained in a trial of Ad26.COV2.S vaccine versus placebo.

Written as DNA, the CDR3 is TGCGCCAGCAGTGAGTCTGGGGGGACACTCTACGAGCAGTACTTC. This sequence encodes CASSESGGTLYEQYF. The J gene is TRBJ2-7, the V gene TRBV10-2; D possibly uses TRBD1 or TRBD2 (6 bases each). The CDR3 runs to 15 residues. Trimming shortened V by 0 bases and J by 3 bases, and 12 bases separated the two germline ends. Germline values: CDR1 WSHSY, CDR2 SAAADI.